This is a list of T cell receptor beta chains from one sample in a study of CXCR3-negative and CXCR3-positive naive CD8 T cells. Reprocessing the 5' RACE reads, TCRdb reports a single entry for every CDR3 protein and omits DNA. The sample includes around 140,000 distinct CDR3 sequences. The sample comprised naive CXCR3+ CD8+ T cells from blood. Receptors were obtained from a human donor in good health. Some clones in this sample may be carry-over from other donors' samples. The CDR3 runs from the conserved cysteine through the conserved F or W.

TRBV5-1	TRBJ2-2	CASSFDVVRGTPTGELFF
TRBV19	TRBJ1-1	CATQWGGNTEAFF
TRBV18	TRBJ2-2	CASSRRGTGPRVTNTGELFF
TRBV13	TRBJ1-1	CASSLYLGANTEAFF
TRBV13	TRBJ1-1	CASSLGLVGTAFF
TRBV4-3	TRBJ2-1	CASSQERTSGGYNEQFF
TRBV25-1	TRBJ1-4	CASSESRTGNEKLFF
TRBV29-1	TRBJ2-7	CSVGGLAGSEQYF
TRBV29-1	TRBJ2-3	CSALGSGMTDTQYF
TRBV7-2	TRBJ2-7	CASSLFPSYEQYF
TRBV29-1	TRBJ2-7	CSVRTGISYEQYF
TRBV4-2	TRBJ2-1	CASSQDPGGSYNEQFF
TRBV5-6	TRBJ2-7	CASSLLAQTYEQYF
TRBV10-3	TRBJ2-7	CAISELYRPEQYF
TRBV5-1	TRBJ2-6	CASSLAPASGANVLTF
TRBV20-1	TRBJ2-7	CSAGRTRSDYEQYF
TRBV20-1	TRBJ1-1	CSARVGGKDTEAFF
TRBV13	TRBJ1-1	CASSLKGAHTEAFF
TRBV7-6	TRBJ2-7	CASSLGQGVSYEQYF
TRBV20-1	TRBJ1-1	CSAREGFSAFF
TRBV10-3	TRBJ2-7	CAISEGYGHEQYF
TRBV19	TRBJ2-6	CASSTGQGALGANVLTF
TRBV10-3	TRBJ1-4	CAISASTNEKLFF
TRBV25-1	TRBJ2-1	CASSEVPGTSEQFF
TRBV29-1	TRBJ1-5	CSVVLGDREYSNQPQHF
TRBV7-9	TRBJ2-5	CASSPGYRDKETQYF
TRBV29-1	TRBJ1-2	CSDLGTEHLNYGYTF
TRBV10-3	TRBJ2-1	CAISEPGGGLHYYNEQFF
TRBV2	TRBJ2-1	CASLEGGSGYNEQFF
TRBV7-3	TRBJ2-3	CASSPSPDTQYF
TRBV7-9	TRBJ2-1	CASVPLGESYNEQFF
TRBV7-6	TRBJ2-1	CASSLAILLAGAPYNEQFF
TRBV20-1	TRBJ2-7	CSASPGTGDSYEQYF
TRBV14	TRBJ2-1	CASSRGTSADNEQFF
TRBV6-5	TRBJ1-3	CASSPHVDSSGNTIYF
TRBV7-9	TRBJ2-7	CASSPRDSFEQYF
TRBV7-3	TRBJ2-3	CASSGSGTYTDTQYF
TRBV27	TRBJ1-1	CASRSLLQAFF
TRBV5-6	TRBJ2-1	CASSWGTEISSYNEQFF
TRBV29-1	TRBJ2-1	CSVPRLGGGSIYREQFF
TRBV4-1	TRBJ2-2	CASSQVTSGYTGELFF